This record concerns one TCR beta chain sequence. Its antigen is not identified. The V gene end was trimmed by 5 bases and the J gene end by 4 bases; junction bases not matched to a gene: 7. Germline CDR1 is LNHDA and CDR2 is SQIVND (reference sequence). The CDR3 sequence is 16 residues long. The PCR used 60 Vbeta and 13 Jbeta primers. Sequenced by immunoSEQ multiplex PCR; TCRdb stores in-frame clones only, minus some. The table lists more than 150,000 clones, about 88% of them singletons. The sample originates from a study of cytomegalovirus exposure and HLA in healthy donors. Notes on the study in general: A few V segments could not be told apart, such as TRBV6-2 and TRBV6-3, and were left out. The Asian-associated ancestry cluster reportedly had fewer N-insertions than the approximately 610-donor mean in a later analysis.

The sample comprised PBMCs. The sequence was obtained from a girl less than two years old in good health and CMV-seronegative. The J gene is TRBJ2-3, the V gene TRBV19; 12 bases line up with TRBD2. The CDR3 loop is CASSARLAGESDTQYF. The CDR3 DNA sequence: TGTGCCAGTAGTGCCCGACTAGCGGGGGAATCAGATACGCAGTATTTT.